Listed here are 24 T cell receptor beta chains from one sample, sequenced in a study of blood T cell repertoires in COVID-19. The repertoire was sequenced with immunoSEQ multiplex PCR; TCRdb's copy has only in-frame clones and lacks some. The table shows roughly 100,000 clones, with roughly 76% occurring only once. The sequenced sample was peripheral blood. The receptors derive from an older man with COVID-19, enrolled during active disease.

This clone occurred once. The chain recombines TRBV10-2 with TRBJ1-2, with D tentatively TRBD1 (6 bases). Between the trimmed V and J ends, which lost 6 bases and 4 bases, there was a span of 12 bases. Germline V gene data show CDR1 as WSHSY and CDR2 as SAAADI. There are 13 residues in the CDR3. This chain's CDR3 is CASRPGGIYGYTF. For the CDR3, the DNA is TGCGCCAGCAGGCCGGGGGGCATCTATGGCTACACCTTC.

The V gene is TRBV27, the J gene TRBJ2-3; TRBD1 matches 10 bases. Germline CDR1 reads MNHEY; CDR2 reads SMNVEV (reference sequence). This CDR3 has 15 amino acids. After removal of 5 bases from V and 3 bases from J, the junction contained 5 bases not matched to a gene. The CDR3 DNA reads as TGTGCCAGCAGTCTACGACAGGGGGCGACAGATACGCAGTATTTT. Its translation: CASSLRQGATDTQYF.

The chain combines TRBV2 with TRBJ1-2; 8 bases map to TRBD1. The CDR3 loop spans 14 amino acids. Germline loops: CDR1 SNHLY, CDR2 FYNNEI. J lost 5 bases, V lost 8 bases, and 10 bases had no gene match. The CDR3 nucleotides are TGTGCCAGCTCCTCATATGGGACAGGTTATGGCTACACCTTC. Protein product: CASSSYGTGYGYTF.

V and J are TRBV9 and TRBJ2-3, with 10 bases lining up with TRBD2. The length of the CDR3 is 14 residues. Germline CDR1 and CDR2: SGDLS and YYNGEE. V lost 7 bases and J lost 0; bases outside the gene matches: 2. CDR3 sequence reads: CASATSGSTDTQYF. In nucleotides, the CDR3 is TGTGCCAGCGCGACTAGCGGGAGCACAGATACGCAGTATTTT.

V is TRBV6-5 and J is TRBJ2-1, with 7 bases identical to TRBD1. Germline CDR1 MNHEY, CDR2 SVGAGI. The V segment lost 6 bases and the J segment 2 bases; nucleotides outside the gene matches: 4. CDR3 length: 14 amino acids. Written as DNA, the CDR3 is TGTGCCAGCAGCCGACAGGGCACCTACAATGAGCAGTTCTTC. This translates into CASSRQGTYNEQFF.

The V gene is TRBV5-1, the J gene TRBJ1-2; D ambiguous. The germline V and J ends were trimmed by 3 bases and 1 base, with 10 bases remaining between them. Germline V gives CDR1 SGHRS, CDR2 YFSETQ. The CDR3 runs 14 residues. The CDR3 nucleotides read TGCGCCAGCAGCTGGGAGTCCCTTAACTATGGCTACACCTTC. This sequence encodes CASSWESLNYGYTF.

This clone came up once. The gene calls are TRBV14 and TRBJ2-7, with 11 bases fitting TRBD2. The junction had 12 bases not matched to a gene; V was cut back by 2 bases and J by 3 bases. CDR3 length equals 18 residues. CDR1 is SGHDN and CDR2 is FVKESK in the germline V gene. The CDR3 nucleotides are TGTGCCAGCAGCCAACCCGGACTAGCGGGTACCAAAGACTACGAGCAGTACTTC. Translating it yields CASSQPGLAGTKDYEQYF.

This clone has only one observation. The chain combines TRBV5-1 with TRBJ2-7, with a weak D call TRBD2 (6 bases). V lost 4 bases, J lost 5 bases, and 19 bases lay in between. The CDR3 totals 15 residues. The germline V gene encodes CDR1 SGHRS and CDR2 YFSETQ. The CDR3 loop is CASSERLGAWDEQYF. CDR3 in DNA: TGCGCCAGCAGCGAACGACTAGGAGCCTGGGACGAGCAGTACTTC.

The genes are TRBV15 and TRBJ1-2; D uncertain. This CDR3 spans 15 amino acids. V lost 5 bases to trimming and J lost 3 bases, with 16 bases between them. The V gene's germline CDR1 is LNHNV and CDR2 YYDKDF (reference sequence). CDR3 loop: CATSYYEGLDYGYTF. In nucleotides, the CDR3 is TGTGCCACCAGCTACTACGAGGGCCTGGACTATGGCTACACCTTC.

The chain employs TRBV30 and TRBJ2-3; 8 bases agree with TRBD2. Looked up from germline, CDR1 is GTSNPN and CDR2 is SVGIG (reference sequence). V shed 0 bases, J shed 6 bases, and the junction held 11 bases outside the gene matches. The CDR3 consists of 16 residues. The CDR3 DNA is TGTGCCTGGAGTGTAGTAGCGGGACTATCAGGGGATACGCAGTATTTT. Its protein product is CAWSVVAGLSGDTQYF.

There are a few counts of this clone. Other DNA sequences within the sample encode an identical CDR3. This chain links TRBV6-1 with TRBJ1-1; D is unresolved. CDR3 length: 13 residues. Germline assignment: CDR1 MNHNS and CDR2 SASEGT. Deletions cut 0 bases from V and 1 base from J, with 3 bases between. This CDR3 is CASSEARNTEAFF. In DNA form, the CDR3 reads TGTGCCAGCAGTGAAGCGAGGAACACTGAAGCTTTCTTT.

CDR3 DNA: TGTGCCAGCAGCGTTGTCGGGACAGGGCCAGATACGCAGTATTTT. This gives the protein CASSVVGTGPDTQYF. The chain recombines TRBV9 with TRBJ2-3; 9 bases agree with TRBD1. The germline V gene has CDR1 SGDLS and CDR2 YYNGEE. The CDR3 is 15 amino acids. The J segment lost 4 bases and the V segment lost 2 bases, leaving 5 bases of the junction unmatched.

The chain has TRBV6-1 and TRBJ2-5; a weak D match, TRBD2 (6 bases). This CDR3 has 17 residues. Deletions cut 4 bases from V and 4 bases from J, with 22 bases between. In germline, CDR1 is MNHNS, CDR2 SASEGT. DNA for the CDR3: TGTGCCAGCAGTGCTTCTGCTAGCGAGATCTGGGGAGAGACCCAGTACTTC. Its protein product is CASSASASEIWGETQYF.

This clone showed up just a few times. The V gene is TRBV28, the J gene TRBJ2-7, with 7 nucleotides matching TRBD2. The germline gives CDR1 MDHEN, CDR2 SYDVKM. With 2 bases clipped from V and 1 base from J, the junction kept 14 bases outside the gene matches. This CDR3 has 18 amino acids. DNA for the CDR3: TGTGCCAGCAGTTTAGCCCCCGGCGGGAGCGGGGCTTCCTACGAGCAGTACTTC. Amino acid sequence: CASSLAPGGSGASYEQYF.

The chain uses TRBV7-3 and TRBJ2-1; maybe TRBD1 (6 bases). The CDR3 has 15 amino acids. Germline V gives CDR1 SGHTA, CDR2 FQGTGA. V gave up 2 bases and J gave up 6 bases, with 14 bases separating them. Here the CDR3 DNA reads TGTGCCAGCAGCTTAGCTGGGGGCGCGAGCAATGAGCAGTTCTTC. Its translation is CASSLAGGASNEQFF.

The chain uses TRBV2 and TRBJ2-2, with D perhaps TRBD1 (5 bases). This CDR3 is built from 15 residues. CDR1 is SNHLY and CDR2 is FYNNEI in the germline V gene. Deletions cut 2 bases from V and 1 base from J, with 8 bases between. CDR3 residues: CASSEQGMNTGELFF. CDR3 nucleotide sequence: TGTGCCAGCAGTGAACAGGGAATGAACACCGGGGAGCTGTTTTTT.

This clone showed up just once. The rearrangement uses TRBV29-1 and TRBJ2-7; D gene unclear. The ends were cut back, 8 bases at V and 3 bases at J, with 29 bases in the middle. Germline lookup yields CDR1 SQVTM and CDR2 ANQGSEA. The CDR3 covers 17 residues. The CDR3 DNA reads as TGCAGCAGCGTGGTCCCCACATCCCTCCTAGATCACTACGAGCAGTACTTC. Encoded protein: CSSVVPTSLLDHYEQYF.

This clone showed up just a few times. V usage is TRBV7-2 and J usage is TRBJ1-4; TRBD1 might be the D (5 bases). The ends were cut back, 3 bases at V and 7 bases at J, with 12 bases in the middle. Germline V lookup: CDR1 SGHTA, CDR2 FQGNSA. The CDR3 sequence is 14 residues long. The CDR3 sequence is CASSLRRQSEKLFF. For the CDR3, the DNA is TGTGCCAGCAGCTTGCGGCGACAGTCTGAAAAACTGTTTTTT.

This chain links TRBV5-8 with TRBJ1-1; a possible D gene is TRBD1 (6 bases). V was cut by 0 bases and J by 11 bases, with 17 bases left in between. This CDR3 is 14 amino acids long. From germline, CDR1 is SGHTS and CDR2 YDEGEE. In DNA, the CDR3 is TGTGCCAGCAGCTTGGCTCAGACAGGTCGGTGGGCTTTCTTT. Translation: CASSLAQTGRWAFF.

This clone occurred a few times. The chain joins TRBV24-1 to TRBJ1-2; TRBD1 aligns across 8 bases. From germline, CDR1 is KGHDR and CDR2 SFDVKD. V gave up 9 bases and J gave up 6 bases; unmatched junction bases: 17. CDR3 length: 16 amino acids. This chain's CDR3 is CATGSAGQGITNGYTF. The CDR3 DNA reads as TGTGCCACCGGGAGTGCTGGACAGGGAATAACTAATGGCTACACCTTC.

The J gene is TRBJ2-3, the V gene TRBV11-3, with 9 bases lining up with TRBD2. V trimming: 1 base; J trimming: 6 bases; junction bases outside the gene matches: 5. The CDR3 consists of 15 residues. Germline loops: CDR1 SGHNT, CDR2 YENEEA. The CDR3 loop is CASSLGRGGQDTQYF. CDR3 sequence (DNA): TGTGCCAGCAGCTTAGGGCGGGGGGGCCAGGATACGCAGTATTTT.

The chain has TRBV5-1 and TRBJ2-3, with TRBD2 matching 9 bases. Germline V gives CDR1 SGHRS, CDR2 YFSETQ. Losses at the gene ends were 4 bases for V and 1 base for J; bases not matched to a gene: 4. CDR3 length equals 15 residues. The CDR3 sequence: CASSRSGRGTDTQYF. In nucleotides, the CDR3 is TGCGCCAGCAGCCGTAGCGGGAGAGGCACAGATACGCAGTATTTT.

This clone showed up just once. The chain couples TRBV2 to TRBJ1-5; D is possibly TRBD1 (6 bases). V shed 4 bases and J shed 2 bases, with 15 bases lying between them. The length of the CDR3 is 16 residues. The V gene's germline CDR1 is SNHLY and CDR2 FYNNEI. The DNA of the CDR3 is TGTGCCAGCAGTGCCAGGGGAATGGTGGGCAATCAGCCCCAGCATTTT. This sequence encodes CASSARGMVGNQPQHF.

In its sample, this clone was seen a few times. The chain uses TRBV29-1 and TRBJ2-1, with a tentative D call TRBD2 (5 bases). Germline V CDR1 and CDR2: SQVTM, ANQGSEA. The CDR3 has 13 residues. Trimming took off 8 bases at V and 7 bases at J, with 18 bases between the two ends. The CDR3 sequence: CSTVGVPGNEQFF. CDR3 bases: TGCAGCACTGTCGGGGTTCCTGGGAATGAGCAGTTCTTC.